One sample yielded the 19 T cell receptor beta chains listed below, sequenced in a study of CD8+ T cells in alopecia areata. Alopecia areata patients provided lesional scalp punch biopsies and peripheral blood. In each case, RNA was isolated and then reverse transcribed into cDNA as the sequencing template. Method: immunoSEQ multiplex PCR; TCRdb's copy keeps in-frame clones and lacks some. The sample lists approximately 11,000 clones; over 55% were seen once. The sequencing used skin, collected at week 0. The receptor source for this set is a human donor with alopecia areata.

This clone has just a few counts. CDR3 DNA sequence: TGCAGCGTTGAAGATGGGGGCTATGAGCAGTTCTTC. Its protein product is CSVEDGGYEQFF. V usage is TRBV29-1 and J usage is TRBJ2-1, with D possibly TRBD1 on 6 matching bases. V lost 0 bases and J lost 8, with 8 bases in between. CDR3 length equals 12 residues. Germline lookup yields CDR1 SQVTM and CDR2 ANQGSEA.

The CDR3: CASDRGRAGELFF. The CDR3 DNA reads TGTGCCAGTGACAGGGGGCGCGCCGGGGAGCTGTTTTTT. The V and J genes are TRBV2 and TRBJ2-2, with 10 positions matching TRBD1. The germline V gene encodes CDR1 SNHLY and CDR2 FYNNEI. The V and J ends lost 9 bases and 6 bases, in that order; junction bases with no gene match: 4. The CDR3 is made up of 13 amino acids. Using reference TRBV2 and TRBJ2-2 for the parts outside the CDR3, the full variable domain is EPEVTQTPSHQVTQMGQEVILRCVPISNHLYFYWYRQILGQKVEFLVSFYNNEISEKSEIFDDQFSVERPDGSNFTLKIRSTKLEDSAMYFCASDRGRAGELFFGEGSRLTVL.

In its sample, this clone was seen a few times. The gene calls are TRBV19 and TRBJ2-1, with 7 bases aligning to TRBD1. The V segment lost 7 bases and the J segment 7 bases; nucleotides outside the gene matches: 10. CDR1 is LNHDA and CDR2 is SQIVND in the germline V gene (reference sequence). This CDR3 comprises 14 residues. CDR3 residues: CASKISTGTNEQFF. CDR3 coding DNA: TGTGCCAGTAAAATCTCGACAGGGACAAATGAGCAGTTCTTC.

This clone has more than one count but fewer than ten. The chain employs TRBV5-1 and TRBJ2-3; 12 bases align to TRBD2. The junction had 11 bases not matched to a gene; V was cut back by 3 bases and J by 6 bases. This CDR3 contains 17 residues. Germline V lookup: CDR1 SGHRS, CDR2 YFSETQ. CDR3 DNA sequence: TGCGCCAGCAGCTCCCTCGCTGGAACTAGCGGGAGGGATACGCAGTATTTT. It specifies CASSSLAGTSGRDTQYF.

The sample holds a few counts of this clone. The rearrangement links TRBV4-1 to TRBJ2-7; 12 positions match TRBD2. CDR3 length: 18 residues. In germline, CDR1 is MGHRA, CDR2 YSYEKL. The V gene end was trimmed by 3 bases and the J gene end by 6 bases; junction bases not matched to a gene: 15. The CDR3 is CASSQPRLAGGPGGEQYF. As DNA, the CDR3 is TGCGCCAGCAGCCAGCCCCGGCTAGCGGGAGGGCCCGGAGGCGAGCAGTACTTC.

For the CDR3, the DNA is TGTGCCTGGACCCAAAAAATTCCCTCCTCCTACGAGCAGTACTTC. Amino acid sequence: CAWTQKIPSSYEQYF. The chain has TRBV30 and TRBJ2-7, with unresolved D. Germline V lookup: CDR1 GTSNPN, CDR2 SVGIG (reference sequence). Trimming took 4 bases from V and 0 from J, leaving 16 bases between them. This CDR3 comprises 15 residues.

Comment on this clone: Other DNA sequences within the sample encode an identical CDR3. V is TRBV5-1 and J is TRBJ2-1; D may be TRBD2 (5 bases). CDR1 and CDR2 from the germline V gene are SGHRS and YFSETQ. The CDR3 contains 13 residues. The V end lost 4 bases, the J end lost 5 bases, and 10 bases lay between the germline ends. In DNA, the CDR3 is TGCGCCAGCAGCCCCAGCGGCAACAATGAGCAGTTCTTC. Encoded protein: CASSPSGNNEQFF.

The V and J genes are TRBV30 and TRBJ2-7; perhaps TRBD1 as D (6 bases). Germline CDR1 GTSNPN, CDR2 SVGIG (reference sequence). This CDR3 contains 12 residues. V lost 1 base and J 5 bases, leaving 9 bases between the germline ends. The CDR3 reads CAWSGTVDEQYF. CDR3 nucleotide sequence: TGTGCCTGGAGTGGGACAGTGGACGAGCAGTACTTC.

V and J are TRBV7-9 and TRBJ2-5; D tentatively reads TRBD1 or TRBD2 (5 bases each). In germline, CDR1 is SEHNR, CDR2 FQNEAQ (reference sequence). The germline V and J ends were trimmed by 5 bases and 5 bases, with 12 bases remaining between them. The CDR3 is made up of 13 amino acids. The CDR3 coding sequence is TGTGCCAGCAGCGGGGACCGGAGGGAGACCCAGTACTTC. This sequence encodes CASSGDRRETQYF.

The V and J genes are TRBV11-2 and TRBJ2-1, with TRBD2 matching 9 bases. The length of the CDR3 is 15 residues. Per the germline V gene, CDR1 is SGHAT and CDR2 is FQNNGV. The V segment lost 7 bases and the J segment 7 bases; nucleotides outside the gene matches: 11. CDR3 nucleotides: TGTGCCAGCATATCGGTTAGCGGGAGAGGGAATGAGCAGTTCTTC. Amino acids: CASISVSGRGNEQFF. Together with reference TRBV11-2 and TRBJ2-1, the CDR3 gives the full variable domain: EAGVAQSPRYKIIEKRQSVAFWCNPISGHATLYWYQQILGQGPKLLIQFQNNGVVDDSQLPKDRFSAERLKGVDSTLKIQPAKLEDSAVYLCASISVSGRGNEQFFGPGTRLTVL.

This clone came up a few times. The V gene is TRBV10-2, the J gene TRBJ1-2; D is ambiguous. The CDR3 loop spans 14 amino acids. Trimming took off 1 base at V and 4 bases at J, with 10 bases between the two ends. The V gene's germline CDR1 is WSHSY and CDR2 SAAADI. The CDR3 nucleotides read TGCGCCAGCAGTGAGTTAGAGGAATCCTATGGCTACACCTTC. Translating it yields CASSELEESYGYTF.

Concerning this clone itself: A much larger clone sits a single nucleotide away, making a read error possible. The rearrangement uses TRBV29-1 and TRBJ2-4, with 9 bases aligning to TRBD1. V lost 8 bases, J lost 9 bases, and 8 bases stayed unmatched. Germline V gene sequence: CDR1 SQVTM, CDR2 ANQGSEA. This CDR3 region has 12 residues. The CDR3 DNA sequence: TGCAGCACGGGACAGGGAGGGACCATTCAGTACTTC. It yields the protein CSTGQGGTIQYF.

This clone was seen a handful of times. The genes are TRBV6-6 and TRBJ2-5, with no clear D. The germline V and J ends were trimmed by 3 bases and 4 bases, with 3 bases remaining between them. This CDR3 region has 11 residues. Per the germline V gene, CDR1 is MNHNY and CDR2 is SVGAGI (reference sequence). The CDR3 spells CASSYRETQYF. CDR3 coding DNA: TGTGCCAGCAGTTATAGAGAGACCCAGTACTTC.

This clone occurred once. Written as DNA, the CDR3 is TGTGCCAGCAGTCTGAACACTGAAGCTTTCTTT. Encoded protein: CASSLNTEAFF. This sequence joins TRBV2 and TRBJ1-1; unclear D gene. This CDR3 is built from 11 residues. Germline-derived CDR1 and CDR2 are SNHLY and FYNNEI. The V end lost 5 bases, the J end lost 0 bases, and 1 base lay between the germline ends.

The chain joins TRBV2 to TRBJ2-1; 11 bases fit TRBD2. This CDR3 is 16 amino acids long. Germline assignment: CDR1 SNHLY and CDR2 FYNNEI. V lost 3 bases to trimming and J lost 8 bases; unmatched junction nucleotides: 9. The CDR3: CASSDRLLAGDDEQFF. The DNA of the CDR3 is TGTGCCAGCAGTGACAGGTTACTAGCGGGAGACGATGAGCAGTTCTTC. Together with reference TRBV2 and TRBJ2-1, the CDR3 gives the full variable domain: EPEVTQTPSHQVTQMGQEVILRCVPISNHLYFYWYRQILGQKVEFLVSFYNNEISEKSEIFDDQFSVERPDGSNFTLKIRSTKLEDSAMYFCASSDRLLAGDDEQFFGPGTRLTVL.

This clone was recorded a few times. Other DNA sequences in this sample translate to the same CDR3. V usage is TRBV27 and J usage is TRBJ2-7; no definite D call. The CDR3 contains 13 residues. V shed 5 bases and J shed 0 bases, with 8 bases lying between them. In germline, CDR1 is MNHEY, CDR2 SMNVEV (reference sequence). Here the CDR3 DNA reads TGTGCCAGCAGTCCCGGAGCCTCCTACGAGCAGTACTTC. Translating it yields CASSPGASYEQYF.

The CDR3 coding sequence is TGTGCCAGCACCTGGGATAGCGGGGGACCCTACAATGAGCAGTTCTTC. This sequence encodes CASTWDSGGPYNEQFF. This chain connects TRBV5-6 to TRBJ2-1, with 9 bases fitting TRBD2. The CDR3 has 16 amino acids. V lost 6 bases to trimming and J lost 2 bases; unmatched junction nucleotides: 9. CDR1 is SGHDT, CDR2 YYEEEE, per germline. Complete variable domain (other parts from reference TRBV5-6 and TRBJ2-1): DAGVTQSPTHLIKTRGQQVTLRCSPKSGHDTVSWYQQALGQGPQFIFQYYEEEERQRGNFPDRFSGHQFPNYSSELNVNALLLGDSALYLCASTWDSGGPYNEQFFGPGTRLTVL.

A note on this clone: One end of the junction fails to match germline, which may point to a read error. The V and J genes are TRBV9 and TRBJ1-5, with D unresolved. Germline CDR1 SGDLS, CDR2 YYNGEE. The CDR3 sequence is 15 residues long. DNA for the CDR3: TGTGCCAGCAGCGTAGGAGCAGTAATCAATCTGCCCCAGCATTTT. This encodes CASSVGAVINLPQHF.

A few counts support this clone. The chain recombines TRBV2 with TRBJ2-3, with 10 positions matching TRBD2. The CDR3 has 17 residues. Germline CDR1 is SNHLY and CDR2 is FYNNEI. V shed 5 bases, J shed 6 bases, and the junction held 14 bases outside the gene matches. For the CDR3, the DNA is TGTGCCAGCAGTCCCAGACTAGCGGGCGACTTTTCGGATACGCAGTATTTT. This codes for CASSPRLAGDFSDTQYF.